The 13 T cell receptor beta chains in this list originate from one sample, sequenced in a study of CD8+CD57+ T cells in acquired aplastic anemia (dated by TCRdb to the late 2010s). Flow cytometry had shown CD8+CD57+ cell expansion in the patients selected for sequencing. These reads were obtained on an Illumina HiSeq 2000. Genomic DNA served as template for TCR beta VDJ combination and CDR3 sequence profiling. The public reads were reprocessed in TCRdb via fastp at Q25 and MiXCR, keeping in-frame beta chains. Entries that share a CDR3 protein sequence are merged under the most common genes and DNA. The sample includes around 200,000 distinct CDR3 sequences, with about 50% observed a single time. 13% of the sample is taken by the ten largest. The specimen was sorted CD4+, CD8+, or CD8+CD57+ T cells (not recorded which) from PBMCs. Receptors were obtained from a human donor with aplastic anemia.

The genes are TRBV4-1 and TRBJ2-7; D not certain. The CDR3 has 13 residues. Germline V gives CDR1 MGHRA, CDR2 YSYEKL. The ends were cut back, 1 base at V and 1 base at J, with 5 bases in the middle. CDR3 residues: CASSQVPSYEQYF. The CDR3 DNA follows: TGCGCCAGCAGCCAAGTACCTTCCTACGAGCAGTACTTC.

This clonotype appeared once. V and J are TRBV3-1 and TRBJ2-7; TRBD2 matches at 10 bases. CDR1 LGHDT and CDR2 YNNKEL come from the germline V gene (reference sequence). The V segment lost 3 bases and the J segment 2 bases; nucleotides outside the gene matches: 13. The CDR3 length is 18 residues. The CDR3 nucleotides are TGTGCCAGCAGCCATTCGAGGATGTTTAGCGGGGGGCCCTACGAGCAGTACTTC. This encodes CASSHSRMFSGGPYEQYF.

CDR3 residues: CSASGMGSYEQYF. CDR3 in DNA: TGCAGTGCTAGTGGAATGGGCTCCTACGAGCAGTACTTC. The V call is TRBV20-1, the J call TRBJ2-7, with D unclear. V gave up 3 bases and J gave up 0 bases, with 9 bases separating them. CDR1 and CDR2 from the germline V gene are DFQATT and SNEGSKA (reference sequence). This CDR3 is built from 13 residues.

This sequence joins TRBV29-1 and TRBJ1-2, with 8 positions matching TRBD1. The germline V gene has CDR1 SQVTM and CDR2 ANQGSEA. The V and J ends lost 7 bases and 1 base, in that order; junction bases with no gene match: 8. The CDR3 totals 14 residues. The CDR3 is CSATRTGFNYGYTF. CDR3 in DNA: TGCAGCGCTACGCGGACAGGGTTTAACTATGGCTACACCTTC.

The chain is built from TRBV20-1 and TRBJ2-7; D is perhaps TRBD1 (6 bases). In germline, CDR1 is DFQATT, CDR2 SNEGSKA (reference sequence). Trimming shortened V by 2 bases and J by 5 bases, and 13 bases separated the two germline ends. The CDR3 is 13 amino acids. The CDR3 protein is CSARRTGIHEQYF. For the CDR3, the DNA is TGCAGTGCTAGACGAACAGGGATCCACGAGCAGTACTTC.

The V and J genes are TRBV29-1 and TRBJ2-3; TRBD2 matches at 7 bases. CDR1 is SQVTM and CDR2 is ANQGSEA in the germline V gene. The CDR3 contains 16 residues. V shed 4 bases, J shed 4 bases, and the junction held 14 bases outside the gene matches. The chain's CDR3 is CSVGPRLAGIADTQYF. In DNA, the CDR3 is TGCAGCGTTGGCCCCCGATTAGCGGGTATTGCAGATACGCAGTATTTT.

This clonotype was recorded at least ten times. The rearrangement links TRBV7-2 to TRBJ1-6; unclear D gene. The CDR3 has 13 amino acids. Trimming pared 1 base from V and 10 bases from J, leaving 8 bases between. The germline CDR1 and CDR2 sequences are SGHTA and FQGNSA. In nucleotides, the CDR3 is TGTGCCAGCAGCTTAGGGTTTAGATCACCCCTCCACTTT. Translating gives CASSLGFRSPLHF.

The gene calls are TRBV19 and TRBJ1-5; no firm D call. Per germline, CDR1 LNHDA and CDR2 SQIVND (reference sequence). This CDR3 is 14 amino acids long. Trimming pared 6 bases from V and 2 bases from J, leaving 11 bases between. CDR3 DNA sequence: TGTGCCAGTAGCCTGACGACGGGCAATCAGCCCCAGCATTTT. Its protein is CASSLTTGNQPQHF.

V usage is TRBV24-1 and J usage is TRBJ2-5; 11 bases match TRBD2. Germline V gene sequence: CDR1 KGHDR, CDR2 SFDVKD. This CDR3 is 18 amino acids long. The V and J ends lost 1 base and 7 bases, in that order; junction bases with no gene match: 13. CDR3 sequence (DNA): TGTGCCACCAGTGATTTAGGACTAGCGGGCACAGGGGAAGGGACCCAGTACTTC. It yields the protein CATSDLGLAGTGEGTQYF.

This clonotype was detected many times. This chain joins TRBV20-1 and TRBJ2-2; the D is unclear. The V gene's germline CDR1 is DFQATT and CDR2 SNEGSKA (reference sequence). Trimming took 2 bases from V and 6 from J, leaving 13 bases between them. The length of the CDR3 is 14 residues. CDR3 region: CSARSQTSAGELFF. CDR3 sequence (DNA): TGCAGTGCTAGAAGCCAGACATCTGCCGGGGAGCTGTTTTTT.

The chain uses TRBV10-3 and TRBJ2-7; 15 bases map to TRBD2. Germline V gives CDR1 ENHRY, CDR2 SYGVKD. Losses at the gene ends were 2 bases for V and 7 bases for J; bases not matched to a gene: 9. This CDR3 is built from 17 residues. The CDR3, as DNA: TGTGCCATCAGTGAGGGACTAGCGGGGGGGCCGGCGGGTGAGCAGTACTTC. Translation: CAISEGLAGGPAGEQYF.

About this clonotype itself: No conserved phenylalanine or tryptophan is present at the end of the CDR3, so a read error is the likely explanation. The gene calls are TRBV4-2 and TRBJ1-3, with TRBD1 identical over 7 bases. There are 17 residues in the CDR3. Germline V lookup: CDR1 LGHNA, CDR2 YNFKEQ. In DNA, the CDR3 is TGTGCCAGCAGCCAAGAGGGACAGACAAGATCTGGTAACACCATATATCTT. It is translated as CASSQEGQTRSGNTIYL.

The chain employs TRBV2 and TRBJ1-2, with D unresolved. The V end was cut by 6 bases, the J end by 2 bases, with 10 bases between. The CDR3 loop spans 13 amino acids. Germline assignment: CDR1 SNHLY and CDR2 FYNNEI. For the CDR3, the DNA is TGTGCCAGCAGCATGAACTTAAACTATGGCTACACCTTC. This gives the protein CASSMNLNYGYTF.